Included here is one T cell receptor (beta chain) sequence, with context. The antigen remains unidentified. The length of the CDR3 is 15 residues. The V and J ends lost 0 bases and 7 bases, in that order; junction bases with no gene match: 8. The V gene's germline CDR1 is LGHNA and CDR2 YSLEER. The data derive from a study of somatic mutations in cytotoxic T cells in rheumatoid arthritis. Study-level results: Rheumatoid arthritis patients were compared with age-matched healthy controls, and their CD8+ T-cell clonality did not differ significantly.

The method was immunoSEQ multiplex PCR; TCRdb's version includes in-frame clones alone and lacks a portion of them. The sample has 15,000 to 20,000 clones; 75% to 85% are singletons. The sample taken for sequencing was CD8+ T cells sorted from blood. The TCR originated in an adult with rheumatoid arthritis. The chain carries TRBV4-3 and TRBJ1-2; TRBD1 matches at 7 bases. CDR3 in amino acids: CASSQDGQGGRGYTF. For the CDR3, the DNA is TGCGCCAGCAGCCAAGATGGTCAGGGGGGACGTGGCTACACCTTC.